This TCR beta chain was retrieved from a study of cytomegalovirus exposure and HLA in healthy donors. Use of 60 Vbeta and 13 Jbeta primers characterized the PCR. The data were produced by immunoSEQ multiplex PCR, yet TCRdb's version contains in-frame clones alone and is incomplete. The sample lists 75,000 to 100,000 clones, roughly 72% occurring once. The germline V and J ends were trimmed by 2 bases and 6 bases, with 13 bases remaining between them. This CDR3 is 14 amino acids long. CDR1 is MNHEY, CDR2 SMNVEV, per germline (reference sequence). Likely unrecorded immune exposures existed in these nominally healthy donors.

The rearrangement links TRBV27 to TRBJ1-2; the D gene is possibly TRBD1 (5 bases). The source material was PBMCs. The sequence derives from a man between 25 and 39 years old in good health and CMV-seronegative. CDR3 DNA sequence: TGTGCCAGCAGTTTAGCCGGGACTGACGATGGCTACACCTTC. Translating it yields CASSLAGTDDGYTF.